This passage covers 9 T cell receptor beta chains from one sample sequenced in a study of post-analysis software for immune sequencing data. Study-level findings and limits: Controls had lower frequencies than patients of roughly five TRBV segments, which included TRBV5-6, TRBV5-1 and TRBV20-1.

Each TCR beta cDNA library carried unique molecular identifiers. TCRdb processed the PCR reads anew with MiXCR; each CDR3 protein has one entry. This sample has some 450,000 distinct CDR3 sequences; roughly 45% occur once, and the top ten carry about an eighth. The antigens of these receptors remain unknown. Sequencing input: blood. Source of these receptors: a girl aged 10 to 17 with multiple sclerosis.

Details on this clonotype: A much larger clone sits a single nucleotide away, making a read error possible. J is TRBJ2-1 and V is TRBV10-2, with TRBD2 identical over 10 bases. Per the germline V gene, CDR1 is WSHSY and CDR2 is SAAADI. Unmatched junction bases numbered 7, after V lost 8 bases and J lost 9 bases. This CDR3 region has 13 residues. The CDR3 DNA reads TGCGCCAGCGGGGCTAGCGGGAGTGGTGAGCAGTTCTTC. It encodes CASGASGSGEQFF.

The rearrangement links TRBV7-2 to TRBJ1-1; TRBD1 matches at 9 bases. CDR1 and CDR2 from the germline V gene are SGHTA and FQGNSA. V was clipped by 5 bases and J by 0 bases; unmatched bases: 4. This CDR3 comprises 15 residues. The CDR3 sequence is CASSRDRVMNTEAFF. The CDR3 nucleotides are TGTGCCAGCAGCCGGGACAGGGTGATGAACACTGAAGCTTTCTTT.

The V gene is TRBV7-9, the J gene TRBJ1-2, with TRBD1 as a possible D gene (6 bases). CDR1 SEHNR and CDR2 FQNEAQ come from the germline V gene (reference sequence). The CDR3 covers 15 residues. The V end lost 4 bases, the J end lost 2 bases, and 14 bases lay between the germline ends. CDR3 loop: CASSSSSGGNYGYTF. The CDR3 bases are TGTGCCAGCAGCTCCTCCTCGGGGGGCAACTATGGCTACACCTTC.

The rearrangement uses TRBV7-2 and TRBJ2-5; perhaps TRBD2 as D (6 bases). The length of the CDR3 is 17 residues. V dropped 1 base and J dropped 1 base, with 16 bases sitting between them. Germline V CDR1 and CDR2: SGHTA, FQGNSA. The CDR3, as DNA: TGTGCCAGCAGCTTAGTCGGCGGGACGGTGGGCCAAGAGACCCAGTACTTC. Amino acid sequence: CASSLVGGTVGQETQYF.

The chain has TRBV6-2 or TRBV6-3 and TRBJ2-1; D might be TRBD1 (6 bases). The V end lost 6 bases, the J end lost 3 bases, and 21 bases lay between the germline ends. The CDR3 is 17 amino acids. The germline gives CDR1 MNHEY, CDR2 SVGEGT. The DNA for the CDR3 is TGTGCCAGCAGCGCCAAAGTGGCAGGGGTGAGCTACAATGAGCAGTTCTTC. It encodes CASSAKVAGVSYNEQFF.

The gene calls are TRBV12-3 or TRBV12-4 and TRBJ1-2; perhaps TRBD1 as D (5 bases). The V and J ends lost 0 bases and 3 bases respectively, with 11 bases between them. CDR3 size: 15 residues. This chain's CDR3 is CASSLAQGAYYGYTF. CDR3 DNA: TGTGCCAGCAGTTTAGCCCAGGGAGCCTACTATGGCTACACCTTC.

This chain uses TRBV28 with TRBJ2-1, with D possibly called TRBD1 or TRBD2 (5 bases each). The CDR3 totals 15 residues. CDR1 is MDHEN and CDR2 is SYDVKM in the germline V gene. V was cut by 5 bases and J by 7 bases, with 18 bases left in between. The CDR3 sequence: CASSPGTATSNEQFF. The CDR3 DNA sequence: TGTGCCAGCAGTCCGGGGACCGCCACGTCGAATGAGCAGTTCTTC.

This clonotype has a handful of counts. CDR3 sequence: CASSSVYEQYF. DNA for the CDR3: TGTGCCAGCAGTTCAGTCTACGAGCAGTACTTC. The gene calls are TRBV25-1 and TRBJ2-7; D ambiguous. Trimming took off 5 bases at V and 3 bases at J, with 5 bases between the two ends. Germline lookup yields CDR1 MGHDK and CDR2 SYGVNS. There are 11 residues in the CDR3.

Comment on this clonotype: One end of the junction varies from germline; a read error may be responsible. The CDR3 is CSVEVGTANCGYTF. The CDR3 DNA is TGCAGCGTTGAAGTGGGGACAGCTAACTGTGGCTACACCTTC. The chain links TRBV29-1 to TRBJ1-2, with TRBD1 identical over 7 bases. Germline CDR1 reads SQVTM; CDR2 reads ANQGSEA. The CDR3 is made up of 14 amino acids.